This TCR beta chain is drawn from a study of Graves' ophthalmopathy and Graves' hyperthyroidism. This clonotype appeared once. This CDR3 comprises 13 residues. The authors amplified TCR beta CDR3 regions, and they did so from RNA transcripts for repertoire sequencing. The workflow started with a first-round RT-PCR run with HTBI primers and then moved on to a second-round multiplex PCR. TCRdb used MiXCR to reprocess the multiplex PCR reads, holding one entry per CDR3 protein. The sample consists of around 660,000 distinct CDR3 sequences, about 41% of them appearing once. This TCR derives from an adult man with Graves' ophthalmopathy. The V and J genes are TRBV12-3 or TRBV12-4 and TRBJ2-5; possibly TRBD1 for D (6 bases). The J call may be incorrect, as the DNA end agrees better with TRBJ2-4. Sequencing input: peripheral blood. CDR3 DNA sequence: TGTGCTAGTGGGACACCGGACGTAAACATTCAGTACTTC. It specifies CASGTPDVNIQYF.